Reported below is one T cell receptor beta chain. This receptor's antigen is unknown. No qualities accompany the bases; no much larger clone lies one base away. The donors were healthy, HIV-negative adults who had no recently reported acute infections or vaccinations. Every donor was a Caucasian adult living in Nashville, Tennessee, USA. For unsorted samples, 75 million to 90 million PBMCs were counted and genomic DNA was extracted with the QIAamp DNA Blood Mini kit. Blood was obtained by leukapheresis, after which PBMCs were separated by Ficoll-Histopaque density gradient centrifugation and cryopreserved in liquid nitrogen vapor phase. The sample comes from a study of shared clonotypes between healthy human individuals (dated by TCRdb to 2020 to 2021). Regarding the research as a whole: Three men and two women, aged 18 to 49 years, made up the cohort. To estimate repertoire size and how much clonotypes are shared between individuals, the study performed deep sequencing of blood TCR repertoires from five healthy adults. To increase sequencing depth and limit assay-specific biases, TCR repertoire library preparation and sequencing were carried out by different laboratories using diverse techniques. Per donor, leukapheresis produced somewhere between about 0.9 and 9.5 billion PBMCs.

TCR CDR3 regions were amplified from genomic DNA by multiplex PCR using the deep immunoSEQ assay. For each cell subset, the extracted genomic DNA was distributed evenly across all wells of several immunoSEQ 96-well plates, and each plate served as one replicate. For unsorted PBMC, each replicate PCR was loaded with approximately 0.3 ug genomic DNA, equivalent to about 30,000 T cell genomes. Genomic DNA from unsorted PBMC was sequenced over ten immunoSEQ deep assay plates. Purified libraries were measured with a Qubit 3.0 fluorometer, size-checked on a Bioanalyzer 2100, and measured again with the KAPA Library Quantification kit. Each immunoSEQ 96-well plate was sequenced on its own single-read 150-cycle Illumina NextSeq 550 flow cell. The study's processing was this. The immunoSEQ output contained only junctional sequences without quality scores, so filtering could not match that applied to full-length reads. Sequences were annotated with PyIR, a Python wrapper for IgBLAST v1.9, and V/J genes and CDR3 were assigned using IMGT germline references. Reads with weak V/J assignments (E-value above 1e-6), missing CDR3, stop codons, out-of-frame junctions, or ambiguous translated residues were removed. V3J clonotypes were defined as sequences sharing an identical inferred V gene, J gene, and CDR3 amino acid sequence. Percentage overlap between repertoires was calculated by dividing the number of shared unique clonotypes by the size of the smaller repertoire. RTK rarefaction, the Chao1 estimator, and Recon v2.1 estimates of unobserved clonotypes were used to assess repertoire richness. In its TCRdb copy, this immuneACCESS table keeps in-frame sequences only and misses some clones. Where compared with another copy, unresolved V genes explain less than half of these, and the others have no known cause. That table is the source of V, J and clone size, and D and trimming were worked out from the DNA. For this sample the table gives about 470,000 clones, of which around 79% were detected only once. The ten largest clones add up to approximately 13% of the sample.

Broad study findings and their caveats: Because the study included a small number of donors, the genetic and exposure-history diversity represented was limited. Pairwise subsampling led to the expectation that sequencing depth would affect the degree of clonotype sharing among donors. Sampling was restricted to blood, and TCR repertoires in tissues likely differ from the TCR repertoires found in blood.

Including the terminal cysteine and phenylalanine, the CDR3 comprises 14 residues. Only the CDR3 DNA stays, 42 bases, in frame from base 1. In the germline V gene, CDR1 corresponds to SGHVS and CDR2 to FNYEAQ. Germline trimming amounts to 5 bases on V and 8 bases on J, with 11 as the count of junction bases outside the gene matches. The sequence was collected from a woman aged 40 to 55 in good health. Some clones in this sample may be carry-over from other donors' samples. The rearranged segments are TRBV7-6 and TRBJ1-1, with 7 bases aligning to TRBD1. The material sequenced was PBMCs. The sequenced DNA: TGTGCCAGCAGCCAGGGGGACAGCCCGCGGGAAGCTTTCTTT. It is translated as CASSQGDSPREAFF. With all but the CDR3 taken from the reference TRBV7-6 and TRBJ1-1 genes, the full variable domain is: GAGVSQSPRYKVTKRGQDVALRCDPISGHVSLYWYRQALGQGPEFLTYFNYEAQQDKSGLPNDRFSAERPEGSISTLTIQRTEQRDSAMYRCASSQGDSPREAFFGQGTRLTVV.